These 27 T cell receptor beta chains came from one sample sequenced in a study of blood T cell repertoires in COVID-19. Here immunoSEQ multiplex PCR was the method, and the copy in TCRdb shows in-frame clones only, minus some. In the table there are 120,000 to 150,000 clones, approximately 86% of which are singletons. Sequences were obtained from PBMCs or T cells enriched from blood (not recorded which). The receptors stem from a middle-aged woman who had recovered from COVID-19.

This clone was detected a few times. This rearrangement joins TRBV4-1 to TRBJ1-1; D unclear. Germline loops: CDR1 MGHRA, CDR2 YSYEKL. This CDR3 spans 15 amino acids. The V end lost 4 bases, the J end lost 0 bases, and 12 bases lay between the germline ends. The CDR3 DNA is TGCGCCAGCAGCCGCGGGTCCAGTGTGAACACTGAAGCTTTCTTT. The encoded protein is CASSRGSSVNTEAFF.

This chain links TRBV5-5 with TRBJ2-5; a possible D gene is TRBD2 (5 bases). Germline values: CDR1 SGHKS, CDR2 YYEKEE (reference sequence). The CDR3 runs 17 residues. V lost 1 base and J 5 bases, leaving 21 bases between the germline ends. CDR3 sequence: CASSLIGSSKTGETQYF. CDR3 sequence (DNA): TGTGCCAGCAGCTTGATCGGGTCTAGCAAGACGGGGGAGACCCAGTACTTC.

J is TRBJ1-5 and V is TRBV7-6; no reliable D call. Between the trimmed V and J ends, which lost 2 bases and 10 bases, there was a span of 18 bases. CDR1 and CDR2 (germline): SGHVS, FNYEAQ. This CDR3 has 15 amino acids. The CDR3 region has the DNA TGTGCCAGCAGCTTACGGCCGGGAGGTGTTGAACCCCAGCATTTT. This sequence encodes CASSLRPGGVEPQHF.

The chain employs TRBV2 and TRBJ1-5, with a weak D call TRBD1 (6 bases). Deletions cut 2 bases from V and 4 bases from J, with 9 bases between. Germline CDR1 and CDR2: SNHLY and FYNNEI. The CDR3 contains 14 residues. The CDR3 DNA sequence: TGTGCCAGCAGTGAAAGGGGGGGGAATCAGCCCCAGCATTTT. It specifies CASSERGGNQPQHF.

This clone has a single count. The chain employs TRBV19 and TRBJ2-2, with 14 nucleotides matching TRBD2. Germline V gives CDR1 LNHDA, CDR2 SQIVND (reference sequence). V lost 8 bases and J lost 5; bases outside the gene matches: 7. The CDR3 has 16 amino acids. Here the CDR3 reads CASGGLAGVGTGELFF. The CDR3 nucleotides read TGTGCCAGTGGGGGACTAGCGGGAGTTGGGACCGGGGAGCTGTTTTTT.

CDR3 region: CASIFGGANTGELFF. The CDR3 DNA sequence: TGTGCCAGCATATTCGGGGGGGCGAACACCGGGGAGCTGTTTTTT. The chain combines TRBV7-8 with TRBJ2-2; the match to TRBD2 covers 8 bases. The CDR3 is 15 residues long. The V gene's germline CDR1 is SGHVS and CDR2 FQNEAQ. V lost 7 bases and J lost 0; bases outside the gene matches: 4.

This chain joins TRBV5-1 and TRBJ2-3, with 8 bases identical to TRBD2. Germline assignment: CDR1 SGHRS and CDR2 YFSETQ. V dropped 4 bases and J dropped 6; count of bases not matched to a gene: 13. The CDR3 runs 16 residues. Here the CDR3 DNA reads TGCGCCAGCAGCCTTGCCCAGGGCCAGCGGGGGGATACGCAGTATTTT. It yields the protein CASSLAQGQRGDTQYF.

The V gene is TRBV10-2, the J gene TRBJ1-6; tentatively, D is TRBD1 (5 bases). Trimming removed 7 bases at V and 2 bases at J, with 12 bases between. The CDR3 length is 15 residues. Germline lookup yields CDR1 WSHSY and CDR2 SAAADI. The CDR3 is CASITDSTYNSPLHF. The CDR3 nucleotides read TGCGCCAGCATAACCGACAGTACCTATAATTCACCCCTCCACTTT.

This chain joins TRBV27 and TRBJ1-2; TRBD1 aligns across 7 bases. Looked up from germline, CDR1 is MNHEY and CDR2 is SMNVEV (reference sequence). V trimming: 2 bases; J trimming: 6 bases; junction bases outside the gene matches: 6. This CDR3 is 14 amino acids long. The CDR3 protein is CASSLPRDSDGYTF. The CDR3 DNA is TGTGCCAGCAGTTTACCCCGGGACAGTGATGGCTACACCTTC.

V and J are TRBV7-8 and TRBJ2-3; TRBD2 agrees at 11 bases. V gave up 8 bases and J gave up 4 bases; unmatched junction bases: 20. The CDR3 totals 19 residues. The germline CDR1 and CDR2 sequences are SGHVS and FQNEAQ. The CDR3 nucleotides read TGTGCCAGCGGAACCGGGACAGGCGCTACTAGCGGGGGTGCAGATACGCAGTATTTT. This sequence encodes CASGTGTGATSGGADTQYF.

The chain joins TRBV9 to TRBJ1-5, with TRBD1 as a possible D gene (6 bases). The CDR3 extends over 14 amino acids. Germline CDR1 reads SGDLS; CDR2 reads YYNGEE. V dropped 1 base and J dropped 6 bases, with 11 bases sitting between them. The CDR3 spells CASSVSGAAQPQHF. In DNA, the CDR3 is TGTGCCAGCAGCGTATCAGGGGCTGCTCAGCCCCAGCATTTT.

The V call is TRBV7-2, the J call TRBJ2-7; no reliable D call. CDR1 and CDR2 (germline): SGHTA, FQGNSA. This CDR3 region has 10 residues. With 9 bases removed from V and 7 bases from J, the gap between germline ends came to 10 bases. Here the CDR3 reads CARASAEQYF. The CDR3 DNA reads TGTGCCAGAGCCAGCGCGGAGCAGTACTTC.

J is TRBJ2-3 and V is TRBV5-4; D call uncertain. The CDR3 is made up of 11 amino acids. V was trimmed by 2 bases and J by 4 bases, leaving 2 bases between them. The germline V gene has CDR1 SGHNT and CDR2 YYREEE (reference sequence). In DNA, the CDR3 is TGTGCCAGCAGCTTCGCAGATACGCAGTATTTT. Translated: CASSFADTQYF.

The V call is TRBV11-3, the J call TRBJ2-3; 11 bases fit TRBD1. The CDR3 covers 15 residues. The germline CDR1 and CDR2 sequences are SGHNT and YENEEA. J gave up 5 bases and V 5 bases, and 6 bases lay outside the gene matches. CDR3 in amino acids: CASSPGQGVRDTQYF. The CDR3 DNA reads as TGTGCCAGCAGCCCGGGACAGGGGGTTAGAGATACGCAGTATTTT.

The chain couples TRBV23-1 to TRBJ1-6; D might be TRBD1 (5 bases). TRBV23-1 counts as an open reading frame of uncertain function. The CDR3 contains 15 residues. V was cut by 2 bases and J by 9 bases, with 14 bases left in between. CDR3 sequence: CASSQAGFFSSPLHF. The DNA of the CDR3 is TGCGCCAGCAGTCAAGCAGGGTTCTTCTCTTCACCCCTCCACTTT.

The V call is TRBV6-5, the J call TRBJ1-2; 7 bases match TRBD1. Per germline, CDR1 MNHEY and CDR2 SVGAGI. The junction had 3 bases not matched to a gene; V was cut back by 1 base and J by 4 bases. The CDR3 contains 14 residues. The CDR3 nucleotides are TGTGCCAGCAGTTACTTGGGACAGATCTATGGCTACACCTTC. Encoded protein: CASSYLGQIYGYTF.

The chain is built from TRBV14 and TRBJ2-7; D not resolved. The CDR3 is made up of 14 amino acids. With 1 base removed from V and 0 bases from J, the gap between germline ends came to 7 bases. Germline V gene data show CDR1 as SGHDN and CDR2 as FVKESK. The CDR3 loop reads CASSQAHLSYEQYF. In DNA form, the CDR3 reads TGTGCCAGCAGCCAAGCACACCTCTCCTACGAGCAGTACTTC.

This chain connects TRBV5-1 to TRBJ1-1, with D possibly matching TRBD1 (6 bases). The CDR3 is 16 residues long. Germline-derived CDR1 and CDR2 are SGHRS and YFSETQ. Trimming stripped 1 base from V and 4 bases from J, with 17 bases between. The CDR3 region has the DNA TGCGCCAGCAGCTTGAACAACAGGGCGGACTCCACTGAAGCTTTCTTT. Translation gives CASSLNNRADSTEAFF.

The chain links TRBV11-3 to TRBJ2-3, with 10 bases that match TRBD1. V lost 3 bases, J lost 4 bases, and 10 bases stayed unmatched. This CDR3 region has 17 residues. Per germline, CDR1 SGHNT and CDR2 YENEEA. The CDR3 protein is CASSFRETGTGADTQYF. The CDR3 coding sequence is TGTGCCAGCAGCTTTAGGGAGACCGGGACAGGGGCAGATACGCAGTATTTT.

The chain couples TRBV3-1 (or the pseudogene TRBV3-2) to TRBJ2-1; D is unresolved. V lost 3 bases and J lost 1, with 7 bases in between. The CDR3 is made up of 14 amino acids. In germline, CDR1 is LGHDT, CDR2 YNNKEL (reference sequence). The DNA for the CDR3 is TGTGCCAGCAGCCAGGTCCGGTCCTACAATGAGCAGTTCTTC. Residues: CASSQVRSYNEQFF.

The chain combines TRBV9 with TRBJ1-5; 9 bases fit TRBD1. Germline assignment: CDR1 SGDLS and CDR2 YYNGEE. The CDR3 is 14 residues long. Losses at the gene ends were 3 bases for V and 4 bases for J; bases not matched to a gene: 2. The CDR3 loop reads CASSAGQGNQPQHF. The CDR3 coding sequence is TGTGCCAGCAGCGCCGGACAGGGGAATCAGCCCCAGCATTTT.

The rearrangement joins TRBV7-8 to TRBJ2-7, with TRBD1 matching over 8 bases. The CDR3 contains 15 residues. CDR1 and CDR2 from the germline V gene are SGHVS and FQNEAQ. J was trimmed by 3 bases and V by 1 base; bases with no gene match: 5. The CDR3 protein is CASSLVNTGGYEQYF. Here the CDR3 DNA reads TGTGCCAGCAGCTTAGTCAACACAGGGGGCTACGAGCAGTACTTC.

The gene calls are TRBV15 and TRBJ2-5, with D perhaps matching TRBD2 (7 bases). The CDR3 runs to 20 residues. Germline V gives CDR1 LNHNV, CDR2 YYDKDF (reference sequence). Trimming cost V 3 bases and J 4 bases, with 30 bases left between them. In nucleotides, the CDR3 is TGTGCCACCAGCAGCCCCCGCGGGGATGGAGGGGGGGGAAAGCGAGAGACCCAGTACTTC. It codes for CATSSPRGDGGGGKRETQYF.

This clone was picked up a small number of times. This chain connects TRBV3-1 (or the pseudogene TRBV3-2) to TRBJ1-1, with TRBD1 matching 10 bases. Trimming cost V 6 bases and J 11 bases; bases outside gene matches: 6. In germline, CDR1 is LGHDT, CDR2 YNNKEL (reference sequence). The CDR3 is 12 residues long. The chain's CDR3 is CASRRDRGSAFF. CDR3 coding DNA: TGTGCCAGCAGGCGGGACAGGGGTTCGGCTTTCTTT.

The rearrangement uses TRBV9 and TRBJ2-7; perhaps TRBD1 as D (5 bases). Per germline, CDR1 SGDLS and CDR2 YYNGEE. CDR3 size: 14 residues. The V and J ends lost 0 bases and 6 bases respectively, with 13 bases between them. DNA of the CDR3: TGTGCCAGCAGCGTAGGCGGCAGGGATGTCGAGCAGTACTTC. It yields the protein CASSVGGRDVEQYF. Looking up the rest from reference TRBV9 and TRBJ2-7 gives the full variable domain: DSGVTQTPKHLITATGQRVTLRCSPRSGDLSVYWYQQSLDQGLQFLIQYYNGEERAKGNILERFSAQQFPDLHSELNLSSLELGDSALYFCASSVGGRDVEQYFGPGTRLTVT.

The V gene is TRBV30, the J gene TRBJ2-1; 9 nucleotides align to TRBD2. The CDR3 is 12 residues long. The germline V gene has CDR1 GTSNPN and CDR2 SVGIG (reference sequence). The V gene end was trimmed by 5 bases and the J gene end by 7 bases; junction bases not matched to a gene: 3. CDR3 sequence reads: CAWGLALNEQFF. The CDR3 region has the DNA TGTGCCTGGGGACTAGCGTTGAATGAGCAGTTCTTC.

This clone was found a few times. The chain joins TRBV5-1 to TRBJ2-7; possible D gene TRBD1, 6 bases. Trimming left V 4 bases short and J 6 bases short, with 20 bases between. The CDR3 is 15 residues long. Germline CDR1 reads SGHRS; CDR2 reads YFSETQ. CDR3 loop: CASSPRENKQGEQYF. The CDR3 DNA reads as TGCGCCAGCAGCCCGAGGGAGAACAAACAGGGCGAGCAGTACTTC.